The rows below give T cell receptor beta chains drawn from one sample of a study of blood T cell repertoires in COVID-19. Using immunoSEQ multiplex PCR, the repertoire was profiled, and TCRdb retains in-frame clones only, with some absent. The data show 310,000 or so clones, around 86% seen once. The sequencing sample was made of peripheral blood. The receptor source for this set is a man in his forties or fifties with active or convalescent COVID-19. The CDR3 runs from the conserved cysteine through the conserved F or W. Fields, in order: D gene, J gene, clone size, CDR3 length, V gene, CDR3 protein, CDR3 DNA. D genes are given only for firm matches. Not every row has a clone size; where given, it reads once, few, many or a size class.

>TRBD1|TRBJ2-4|-|14|TRBV30
CAWSPGQGADIQYF
TGTGCCTGGAGTCCGGGACAGGGGGCAGACATTCAGTACTTC
>TRBD1|TRBJ1-6|few|14|TRBV28
CASSTTGVNSPLHF
TGTGCCAGCAGTACGACAGGGGTCAATTCACCCCTCCACTTT
>TRBD1|TRBJ1-2|once|15|TRBV5-5
CASSLAGGSNYGYTF
TGTGCCAGCAGCTTGGCAGGGGGCTCGAACTATGGCTACACCTTC
>-|TRBJ2-5|-|12|TRBV5-1
CASRQTAETQYF
TGCGCCAGCAGACAGACCGCGGAGACCCAGTACTTC
>TRBD1|TRBJ1-5|-|16|TRBV2
CASSDGIDRGGEPQHF
TGTGCCAGCAGTGATGGGATTGACAGGGGCGGGGAGCCCCAGCATTTT
>-|TRBJ2-3|-|16|TRBV9
CASSVEGRSGTDTQYF
TGTGCCAGCAGCGTAGAGGGCAGATCAGGGACAGATACGCAGTATTTT
>TRBD1|TRBJ2-3|-|15|TRBV7-7
CASSPGQVNTDTQYF
TGTGCCAGCAGCCCCGGACAGGTGAACACAGATACGCAGTATTTT
>-|TRBJ1-2|-|16|TRBV5-1
CASSLYPPGEIDGYTF
TGCGCCAGCAGCTTGTATCCGCCGGGAGAGATCGATGGCTACACCTTC
>-|TRBJ2-7|-|12|TRBV29-1
CSVGLPSYEQYF
TGCAGCGTTGGACTGCCAAGCTACGAGCAGTACTTC
>-|TRBJ1-5|-|17|TRBV20-1
CSASQPGGWNSNQPQHF
TGCAGTGCTAGTCAACCGGGGGGGTGGAACAGCAATCAGCCCCAGCATTTT
>-|TRBJ1-1|-|15|TRBV6-5
CASSARTLGDTEAFF
TGTGCCAGCTCGGCCCGGACACTTGGGGACACTGAAGCTTTCTTT
>TRBD1|TRBJ2-5|-|15|TRBV11-2
CASSLGTGIRETQYF
TGTGCCAGCAGCTTGGGGACAGGGATCCGGGAGACCCAGTACTTC
>-|TRBJ1-5|once|13|TRBV6-5
CASCTGSYQPQHF
TGTGCCAGCTGTACAGGGTCGTATCAGCCCCAGCATTTT